A selection of T cell receptor beta chains follows, all from one sample in a study of blood T cells in healthy people across ages. MiXCR, applied by TCRdb to the 5' RACE reads, yields one record per CDR3 protein. The data show 1.5 million to 2 million distinct CDR3 sequences, 28% seen once. Sequencing was performed on blood. These receptor sequences come from a woman aged 25 to 39 in good health. Each CDR3 is given with its conserved first and last residue. A D gene is named only where the DNA matches it firmly. Clone size is given for some rows only: seen once, a few or many times, or a class if the clone is expanded.

v_gene	d_gene	j_gene	abundance	CDR3nt	CDR3aa
TRBV5-1	.	TRBJ1-4	few	TGCGCCAGCAGCAAAACGGACGGGACCCCTAATGAAAAACTGTTTTTT	CASSKTDGTPNEKLFF
TRBV20-1	TRBD2	TRBJ2-3	few	TGCAGTGCTACCCCTAGCGGGAGCGCAGATACGCAGTATTTT	CSATPSGSADTQYF
TRBV30	.	TRBJ2-6	few	TGTGCCTTTCGCAGAGGGTGGGGGGTTTCTGGGGCCAACGTCCTGACTTTC	CAFRRGWGVSGANVLTF
TRBV27	.	TRBJ1-5	.	TGTGCCAGCAGTTTACGCTCAGCGTATAGCAATCAGCCCCAGCATTTT	CASSLRSAYSNQPQHF
TRBV7-6	TRBD2	TRBJ2-5	.	TGTGCCAGCAGCTTAGCGTATATCGCGGGGGGCGTGGGGGAGACCCAGTACTTC	CASSLAYIAGGVGETQYF
TRBV12-3/TRBV12-4	TRBD2	TRBJ2-3	few	TGTGCCAGCAGTAGCGGGGGGGCCGAAGATACGCAGTATTTT	CASSSGGAEDTQYF
TRBV27	TRBD1	TRBJ2-7	many	TGTGCCAGTCGGAAAGGGACAGGCCTTTACGAGCAGTACTTC	CASRKGTGLYEQYF
TRBV2	TRBD2	TRBJ2-7	.	TGTGCCAGCAGTGAACTGCGGGAGTACGAGCAGTACTTC	CASSELREYEQYF
TRBV3-1	TRBD2	TRBJ2-5	once	TGTGCCGGCAGTAAAGCGGGACTCCAAGAGACCCAGTACTTC	CAGSKAGLQETQYF
TRBV3-1	TRBD2	TRBJ2-7	once	TGTGCCAGCAGCCAAGAGGGACTAGCGAGATACAATGAGCAGTACTTC	CASSQEGLARYNEQYF
TRBV5-6	.	TRBJ2-5	.	TGTGCCAGTAACCACAGGGCACCCCAAGAGACCCAGTACTTC	CASNHRAPQETQYF
TRBV3-1	TRBD2	TRBJ2-2	.	TGTGCCAGCAGCCCCGGGGCCGGGGGGTTCGGGGAGCTGTTTTTT	CASSPGAGGFGELFF
TRBV28	.	TRBJ2-7	few	TGTGCCAGTCTCGGACCAGGTGGCTACGAGCAGTACTTC	CASLGPGGYEQYF
TRBV10-3	TRBD2	TRBJ2-5	many	TGTGCCATCAGTGAGACTAGCGGGATGACCGAGACCCAGTACTTC	CAISETSGMTETQYF
TRBV19	TRBD1	TRBJ1-6	few	TGTGCCACGGCAGGGGGTTCCGCCTATAATTCACCCCTCCACTTT	CATAGGSAYNSPLHF
TRBV7-9	TRBD2	TRBJ2-1	few	TGTGCCAGCAGCTTAGCTTTAGCGGGATGGCACAATGAGCAGTTCTTC	CASSLALAGWHNEQFF
TRBV10-2	TRBD2	TRBJ2-1	.	TGCGCCAGCGCCGCTAGCGGAAACAATGAGCAGTTCTTC	CASAASGNNEQFF
TRBV19	.	TRBJ2-7	.	TGTGCCAGTAGTATCCAGGCTGCGGTTAGCTCCTACGAGCAGTACTTC	CASSIQAAVSSYEQYF
TRBV6-2/TRBV6-3	TRBD2	TRBJ2-7	few	TGTGCCAGCAGTTATTATCGGAAGCGGGACTCCTCCTACGAGCAGTACTTC	CASSYYRKRDSSYEQYF
TRBV20-1	.	TRBJ2-1	.	TGCAGTGCTAGAGATCTCGGGCGGGGCGCTTCCCACAATGAGCAGTTCTTC	CSARDLGRGASHNEQFF
TRBV6-1	TRBD1	TRBJ1-5	.	TGTGCCAGCATTGTAGGCGGGACAGGGCATCAGCCCCAGCATTTT	CASIVGGTGHQPQHF
TRBV2	TRBD2	TRBJ2-1	.	TGTGCCAGCAACGTCGGGACTAGCGGCTACAATGAGCAGTTCTTC	CASNVGTSGYNEQFF
TRBV10-3	TRBD2	TRBJ2-3	.	TGTGCCATCAAATCAGGAACGGGAGCGGGAGGCACAGATACGCAGTATTTT	CAIKSGTGAGGTDTQYF
TRBV16	.	TRBJ1-1	.	TGTGCCAGCAGCCAATCCTCCGGTGGACGGAGGAACACTGAAGCTTTCTTT	CASSQSSGGRRNTEAFF
TRBV29-1	TRBD1	TRBJ2-5	.	TGCAACGTTCACAGGGGGCTAGGGACCAAGTACTTC	CNVHRGLGTKYF
TRBV12-3/TRBV12-4	.	TRBJ1-1	.	TGTGCCAGCAGTTTAGCGCAGGGGAACTATGGCTACACTGAAGCTTTCTTT	CASSLAQGNYGYTEAFF
TRBV15	.	TRBJ2-7	many	TGTGCCACCAGCCCCGGACAGAGCTACGAGCAGTACTTC	CATSPGQSYEQYF
TRBV5-4	TRBD2	TRBJ2-3	.	TGTGCCAGCAGGGATCGAGATAGCGGGGGAAGAGATACGCAGTATTTT	CASRDRDSGGRDTQYF
TRBV29-1	.	TRBJ1-2	few	TGCAGCGTTGTGGTTGCATCCTATGGCTACACCTTC	CSVVVASYGYTF
TRBV4-1	.	TRBJ2-7	many	TGCGCCAGCAGCCAAGATCAAGGGTTCGAGCAGTACTTC	CASSQDQGFEQYF
TRBV4-1	.	TRBJ1-4	few	TGCGCCAGCAGCCAAGTGGGCAGGGGAAATGAAAAACTGTTTTTT	CASSQVGRGNEKLFF
TRBV25-1	.	TRBJ1-2	.	TGTGTCAGCAGTCGGACGGACCTATCTGGCTACACCTTC	CVSSRTDLSGYTF